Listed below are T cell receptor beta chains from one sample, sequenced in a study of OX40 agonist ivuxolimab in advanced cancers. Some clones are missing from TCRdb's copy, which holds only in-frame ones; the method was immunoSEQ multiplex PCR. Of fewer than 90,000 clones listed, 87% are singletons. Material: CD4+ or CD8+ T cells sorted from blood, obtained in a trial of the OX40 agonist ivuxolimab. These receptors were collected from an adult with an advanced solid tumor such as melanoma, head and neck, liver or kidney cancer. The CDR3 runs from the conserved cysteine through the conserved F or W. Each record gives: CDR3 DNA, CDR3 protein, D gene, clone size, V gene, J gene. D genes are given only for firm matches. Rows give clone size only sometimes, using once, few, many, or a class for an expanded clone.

CDR3 DNA: TGTGCCAGCAGCTTGGTACCGCTACACTCCTACGAGCAGTACTTC
CDR3 protein: CASSLVPLHSYEQYF
D gene: .
clone size: .
V gene: TRBV5-4
J gene: TRBJ2-7

CDR3 DNA: TGCGCCAGCAGCCAAGCGAGTAGCGGGAGGGCCAGGGGAACAGATACGCAGTATTTT
CDR3 protein: CASSQASSGRARGTDTQYF
D gene: TRBD2
clone size: .
V gene: TRBV4-1
J gene: TRBJ2-3

CDR3 DNA: TGCGCCAGTAAACCCGCTAGCGGGAGATACGAGCAGTACTTC
CDR3 protein: CASKPASGRYEQYF
D gene: TRBD2
clone size: .
V gene: TRBV5-1
J gene: TRBJ2-7

CDR3 DNA: TGCGCCAGCAGCTTGGGACTTATCCAAGAGACCCAGTACTTC
CDR3 protein: CASSLGLIQETQYF
D gene: .
clone size: .
V gene: TRBV5-1
J gene: TRBJ2-5

CDR3 DNA: TGTGCCACCCAGGGGGGACAGACCTACAATGAGCAGTTCTTC
CDR3 protein: CATQGGQTYNEQFF
D gene: .
clone size: once
V gene: TRBV6-6
J gene: TRBJ2-1

CDR3 DNA: TGTGCCAGCAGCACCGGGACAGGGGTTGGGTATGGCTACACCTTC
CDR3 protein: CASSTGTGVGYGYTF
D gene: TRBD1
clone size: .
V gene: TRBV11-2
J gene: TRBJ1-2

CDR3 DNA: TGTGCCAGCAGTTCCGGGACAGGGGACGAGCAGTACTTC
CDR3 protein: CASSSGTGDEQYF
D gene: TRBD1
clone size: .
V gene: TRBV27
J gene: TRBJ2-7

CDR3 DNA: TGCGCCAGCCGCCCCCGGGCGGGGGGGGCCAACAATGAGCAGTTCTTC
CDR3 protein: CASRPRAGGANNEQFF
D gene: TRBD2
clone size: .
V gene: TRBV5-1
J gene: TRBJ2-1

CDR3 DNA: TGTGCCAGCAGTGAAACAGGACCCGATACGCAGTATTTT
CDR3 protein: CASSETGPDTQYF
D gene: .
clone size: .
V gene: TRBV2
J gene: TRBJ2-3

CDR3 DNA: TGCGCCAGCAGCTTGGAAGGGGCGGGGGGCTACACCTTC
CDR3 protein: CASSLEGAGGYTF
D gene: .
clone size: .
V gene: TRBV5-1
J gene: TRBJ1-2

CDR3 DNA: TGTGCCAGCAGTTACTCAGGAACTAATGAAAAACTGTTTTTT
CDR3 protein: CASSYSGTNEKLFF
D gene: .
clone size: .
V gene: TRBV6-6
J gene: TRBJ1-4

CDR3 DNA: TGTGCCAGCAGCCAAGGACGGTCTGGTGAAGCTTTCTTT
CDR3 protein: CASSQGRSGEAFF
D gene: .
clone size: .
V gene: TRBV14
J gene: TRBJ1-1

CDR3 DNA: TGTGCCAGTAGTACTGGACAGGCCCCAAGCAATCAGCCCCAGCATTTT
CDR3 protein: CASSTGQAPSNQPQHF
D gene: TRBD1
clone size: .
V gene: TRBV19
J gene: TRBJ1-5

CDR3 DNA: TGTGCCAGCAGGTCGCCCGGGACAGGGGGCACCGGGGAGCTGTTTTTT
CDR3 protein: CASRSPGTGGTGELFF
D gene: TRBD1
clone size: .
V gene: TRBV7-8
J gene: TRBJ2-2

CDR3 DNA: TGTGCCAGCAGCGTTACAGGTTACAGCTCCTACGAGCAGTACTTC
CDR3 protein: CASSVTGYSSYEQYF
D gene: .
clone size: .
V gene: TRBV7-8
J gene: TRBJ2-7

CDR3 DNA: TGTGCCAGCAAAGAGGGAAGCGGGACAGCGGTCTATCAGCCCCAGCATTTT
CDR3 protein: CASKEGSGTAVYQPQHF
D gene: TRBD1
clone size: .
V gene: TRBV14
J gene: TRBJ1-5

CDR3 DNA: TGTGCCAGCAGGGGGTGGACAGGGAGTACTGAAGCTTTCTTT
CDR3 protein: CASRGWTGSTEAFF
D gene: TRBD1
clone size: .
V gene: TRBV6-1
J gene: TRBJ1-1

CDR3 DNA: TGTGCCAGCACCCTGGCGGCAGCGGCCATCTACGAGCAGTACTTC
CDR3 protein: CASTLAAAAIYEQYF
D gene: .
clone size: .
V gene: TRBV7-2
J gene: TRBJ2-7

CDR3 DNA: TGTGCCAGCAGTTCTTACCTCACAGATACGCAGTATTTT
CDR3 protein: CASSSYLTDTQYF
D gene: .
clone size: .
V gene: TRBV27
J gene: TRBJ2-3

CDR3 DNA: TGTGCCAGCTCACCACAGGGACTGGGGGCTCGCGAGCAGTACTTC
CDR3 protein: CASSPQGLGAREQYF
D gene: .
clone size: .
V gene: TRBV18
J gene: TRBJ2-7

CDR3 DNA: TGTGCCAGCAGTTACGGCGGACAGGGGAACTATGGCTACACCTTC
CDR3 protein: CASSYGGQGNYGYTF
D gene: TRBD1
clone size: .
V gene: TRBV6-6
J gene: TRBJ1-2

CDR3 DNA: TGTGCCTGGAGTGGAGACAGCCGAGGGGAAAAACTGTTTTTT
CDR3 protein: CAWSGDSRGEKLFF
D gene: .
clone size: .
V gene: TRBV30
J gene: TRBJ1-4

CDR3 DNA: TGTGCCAGCTCACCACCTCAAGACAGGGTTGGGGAGCAGTACTTC
CDR3 protein: CASSPPQDRVGEQYF
D gene: TRBD1
clone size: .
V gene: TRBV18
J gene: TRBJ2-7

CDR3 DNA: TGTGCCAGCAGCCCCCTGGATAGCGGGGCCTACAATGAGCAGTTCTTC
CDR3 protein: CASSPLDSGAYNEQFF
D gene: TRBD2
clone size: few
V gene: TRBV7-2
J gene: TRBJ2-1

CDR3 DNA: TGTGCCAGTAGTCAGCAGGGGATCGGTGAAGCTTTCTTT
CDR3 protein: CASSQQGIGEAFF
D gene: .
clone size: few
V gene: TRBV19
J gene: TRBJ1-1

CDR3 DNA: TGTGCCAGCAGCTCCCGGGGACAGTCTTCTAATGAAAAACTGTTTTTT
CDR3 protein: CASSSRGQSSNEKLFF
D gene: TRBD1
clone size: .
V gene: TRBV7-3
J gene: TRBJ1-4

CDR3 DNA: TGTGCCAGCAGCCAACGGGGACTAGCGGGAGTGCATGAGCAGTTCTTC
CDR3 protein: CASSQRGLAGVHEQFF
D gene: TRBD2
clone size: .
V gene: TRBV14
J gene: TRBJ2-1

CDR3 DNA: TGTGCCAGCAGTGATGGGACGGGTGGCGACGAGCAGTACTTC
CDR3 protein: CASSDGTGGDEQYF
D gene: .
clone size: .
V gene: TRBV25-1
J gene: TRBJ2-7